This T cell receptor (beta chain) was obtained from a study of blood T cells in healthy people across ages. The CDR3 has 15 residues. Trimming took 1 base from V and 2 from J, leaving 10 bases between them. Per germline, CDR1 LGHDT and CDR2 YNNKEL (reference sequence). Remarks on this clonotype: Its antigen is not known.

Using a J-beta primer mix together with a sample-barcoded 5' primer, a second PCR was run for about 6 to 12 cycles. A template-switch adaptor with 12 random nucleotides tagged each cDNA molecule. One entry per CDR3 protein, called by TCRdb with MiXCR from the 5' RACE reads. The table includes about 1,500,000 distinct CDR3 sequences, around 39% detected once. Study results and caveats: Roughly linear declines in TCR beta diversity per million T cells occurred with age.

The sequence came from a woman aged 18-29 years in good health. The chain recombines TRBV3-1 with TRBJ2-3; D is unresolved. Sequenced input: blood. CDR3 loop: CASSQGSKPTDTQYF. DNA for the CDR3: TGTGCCAGCAGCCAAGGGTCAAAGCCCACAGATACGCAGTATTTT.